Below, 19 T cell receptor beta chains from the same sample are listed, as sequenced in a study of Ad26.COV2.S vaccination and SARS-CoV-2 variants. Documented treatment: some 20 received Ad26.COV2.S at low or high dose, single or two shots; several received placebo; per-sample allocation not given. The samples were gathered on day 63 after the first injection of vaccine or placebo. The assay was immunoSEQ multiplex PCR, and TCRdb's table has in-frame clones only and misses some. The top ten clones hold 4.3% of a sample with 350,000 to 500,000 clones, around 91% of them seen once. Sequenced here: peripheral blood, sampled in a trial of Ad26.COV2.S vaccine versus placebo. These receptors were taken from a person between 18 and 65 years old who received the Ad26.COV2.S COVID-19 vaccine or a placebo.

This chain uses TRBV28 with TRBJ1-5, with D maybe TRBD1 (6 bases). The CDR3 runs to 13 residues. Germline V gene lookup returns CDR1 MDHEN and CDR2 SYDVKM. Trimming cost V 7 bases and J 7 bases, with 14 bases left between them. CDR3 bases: TGTGCCAGCACCGGTAGGGGGGACCAGCCCCAGCATTTT. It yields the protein CASTGRGDQPQHF.

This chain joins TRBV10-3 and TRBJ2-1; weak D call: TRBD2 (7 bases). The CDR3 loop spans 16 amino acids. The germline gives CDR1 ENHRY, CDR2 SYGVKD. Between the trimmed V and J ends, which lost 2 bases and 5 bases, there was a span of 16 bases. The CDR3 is CAISEGRGRANNEQFF. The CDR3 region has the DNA TGTGCCATCAGTGAGGGTAGGGGGAGGGCTAACAATGAGCAGTTCTTC.

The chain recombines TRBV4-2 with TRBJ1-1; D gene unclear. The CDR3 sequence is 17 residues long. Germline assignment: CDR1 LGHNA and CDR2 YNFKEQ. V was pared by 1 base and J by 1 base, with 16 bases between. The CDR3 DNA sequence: TGTGCCAGCAGCCAAGTCGAGGAATTCTTGGGGAACACTGAAGCTTTCTTT. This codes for CASSQVEEFLGNTEAFF.

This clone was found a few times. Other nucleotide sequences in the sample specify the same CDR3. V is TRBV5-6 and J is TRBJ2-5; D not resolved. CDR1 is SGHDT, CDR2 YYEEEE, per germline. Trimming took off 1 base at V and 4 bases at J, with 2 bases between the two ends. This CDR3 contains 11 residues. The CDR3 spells CASSLRETQYF. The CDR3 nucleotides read TGTGCCAGCAGCTTGAGAGAGACCCAGTACTTC.

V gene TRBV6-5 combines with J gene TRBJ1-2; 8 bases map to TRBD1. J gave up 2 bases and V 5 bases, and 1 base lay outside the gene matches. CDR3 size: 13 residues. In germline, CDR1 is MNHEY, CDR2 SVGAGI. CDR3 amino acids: CASSRQGNYGYTF. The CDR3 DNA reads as TGTGCCAGCAGTCGACAGGGGAACTATGGCTACACCTTC.

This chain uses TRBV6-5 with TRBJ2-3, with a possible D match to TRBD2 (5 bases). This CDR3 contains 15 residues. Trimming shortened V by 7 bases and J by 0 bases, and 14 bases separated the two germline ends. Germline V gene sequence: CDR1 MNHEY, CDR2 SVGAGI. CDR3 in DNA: TGTGCCAGCACTGGTTGGGCGGGTAGCACAGATACGCAGTATTTT. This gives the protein CASTGWAGSTDTQYF.

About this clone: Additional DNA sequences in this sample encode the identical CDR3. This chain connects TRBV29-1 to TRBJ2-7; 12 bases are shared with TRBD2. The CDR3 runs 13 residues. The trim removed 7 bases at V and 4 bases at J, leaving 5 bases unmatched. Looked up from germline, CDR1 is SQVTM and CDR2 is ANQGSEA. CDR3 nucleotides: TGCAGCGCGCGGACTAGCGGGGCGTACGAGCAGTACTTC. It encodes CSARTSGAYEQYF.

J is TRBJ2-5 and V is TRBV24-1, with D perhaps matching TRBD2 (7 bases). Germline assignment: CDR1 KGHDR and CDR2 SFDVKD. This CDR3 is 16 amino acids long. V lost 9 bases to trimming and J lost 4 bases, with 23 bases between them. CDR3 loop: CATSRGGVGERETQYF. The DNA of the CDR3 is TGTGCCACCTCACGAGGGGGGGTCGGGGAGAGAGAGACCCAGTACTTC.

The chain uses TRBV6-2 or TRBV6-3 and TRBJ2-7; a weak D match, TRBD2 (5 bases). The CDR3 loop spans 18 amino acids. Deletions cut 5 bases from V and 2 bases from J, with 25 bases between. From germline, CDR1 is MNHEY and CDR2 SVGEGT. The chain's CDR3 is CASSHRPPLAEKAYEQYF. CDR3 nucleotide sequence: TGTGCCAGCAGTCACCGACCCCCGCTAGCAGAAAAAGCCTACGAGCAGTACTTC.

CDR3 loop: CASSQGVAGTQNIQYF. CDR3 coding DNA: TGCGCCAGCAGCCAAGGGGTAGCGGGAACCCAAAACATTCAGTACTTC. The chain couples TRBV4-1 to TRBJ2-4; 8 bases line up with TRBD2. Germline CDR1 is MGHRA and CDR2 is YSYEKL. V lost 1 base to trimming and J lost 5 bases; unmatched junction nucleotides: 7. This CDR3 has 16 amino acids.

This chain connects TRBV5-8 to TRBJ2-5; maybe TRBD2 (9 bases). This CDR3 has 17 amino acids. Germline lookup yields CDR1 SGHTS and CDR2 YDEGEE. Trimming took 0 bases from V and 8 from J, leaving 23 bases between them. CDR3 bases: TGTGCCAGCAGCTTGGCTCGGGCGGCTAGCGGGACAGGAACCCAGTACTTC. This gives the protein CASSLARAASGTGTQYF.

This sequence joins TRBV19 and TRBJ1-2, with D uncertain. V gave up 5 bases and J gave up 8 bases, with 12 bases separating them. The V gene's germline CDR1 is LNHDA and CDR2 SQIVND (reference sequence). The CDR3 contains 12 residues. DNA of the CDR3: TGTGCCAGTAGTTCCGGAGGGTGGGGCTACACCTTC. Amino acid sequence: CASSSGGWGYTF.

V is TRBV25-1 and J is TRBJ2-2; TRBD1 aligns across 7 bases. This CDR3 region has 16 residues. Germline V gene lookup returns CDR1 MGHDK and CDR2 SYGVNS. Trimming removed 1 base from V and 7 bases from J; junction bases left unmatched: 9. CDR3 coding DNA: TGTGCCAGCAGTGAATTGAACAGGGGCCCCGTCGGGGAGCTGTTTTTT. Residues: CASSELNRGPVGELFF.

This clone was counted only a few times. CDR3 DNA sequence: TGTGCCAGCAGCTTGTTTCGGGGAGAGTACGAGCAGTACTTC. This encodes CASSLFRGEYEQYF. The chain couples TRBV5-4 to TRBJ2-7; D is possibly TRBD2 (5 bases). The CDR3 contains 14 residues. Trimming removed 1 base at V and 4 bases at J, with 12 bases between. Looked up from germline, CDR1 is SGHNT and CDR2 is YYREEE (reference sequence). The complete variable domain, with remaining parts taken from reference TRBV5-4 and TRBJ2-7, reads ETGVTQSPTHLIKTRGQQVTLRCSSQSGHNTVSWYQQALGQGPQFIFQYYREEENGRGNFPPRFSGLQFPNYSSELNVNALELDDSALYLCASSLFRGEYEQYFGPGTRLTVT.

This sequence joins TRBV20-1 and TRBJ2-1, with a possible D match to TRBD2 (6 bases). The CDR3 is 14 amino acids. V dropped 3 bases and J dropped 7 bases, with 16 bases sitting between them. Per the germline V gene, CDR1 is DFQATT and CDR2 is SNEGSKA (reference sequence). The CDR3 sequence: CSASKRLGLNEQFF. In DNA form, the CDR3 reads TGCAGTGCTAGTAAGCGACTAGGGTTGAATGAGCAGTTCTTC.

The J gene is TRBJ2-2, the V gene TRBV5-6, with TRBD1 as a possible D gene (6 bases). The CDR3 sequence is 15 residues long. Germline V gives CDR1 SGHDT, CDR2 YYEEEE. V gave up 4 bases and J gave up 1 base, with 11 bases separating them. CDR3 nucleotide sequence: TGTGCCAGCAGCCTACTACAGGGGAACACCGGGGAGCTGTTTTTT. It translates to CASSLLQGNTGELFF.

CDR3 in amino acids: CASKEQGQGYEQYF. The CDR3 nucleotides read TGCGCCAGCAAGGAACAGGGACAGGGCTACGAGCAGTACTTC. This rearrangement joins TRBV5-1 to TRBJ2-7; TRBD1 matches at 9 bases. The CDR3 has 14 amino acids. From germline, CDR1 is SGHRS and CDR2 YFSETQ. V gave up 6 bases and J gave up 3 bases; unmatched junction bases: 7.

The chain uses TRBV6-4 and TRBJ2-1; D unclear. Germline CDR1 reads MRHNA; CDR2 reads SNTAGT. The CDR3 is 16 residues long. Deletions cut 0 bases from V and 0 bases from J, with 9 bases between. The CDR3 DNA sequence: TGTGCCAGCAGTGACTCGGGCACGAGCTCCTACAATGAGCAGTTCTTC. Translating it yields CASSDSGTSSYNEQFF.

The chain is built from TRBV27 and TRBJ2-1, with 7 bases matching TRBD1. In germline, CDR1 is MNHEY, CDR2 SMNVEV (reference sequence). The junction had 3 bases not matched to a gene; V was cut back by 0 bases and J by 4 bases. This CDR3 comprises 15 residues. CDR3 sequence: CASSLSGGMYNEQFF. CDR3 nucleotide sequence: TGTGCCAGCAGTTTATCAGGGGGCATGTACAATGAGCAGTTCTTC.